These T cell receptor beta chains were read from a single sample in a study of cytomegalovirus exposure and HLA in healthy donors. Clones were read by immunoSEQ multiplex PCR, and TCRdb kept only the in-frame ones, dropping some. The table has 150,000 or so clones, approximately 75% seen once. The sequencing sample was made of PBMCs. Receptors originate from a man aged 18 to 29 in good health and CMV-seronegative. Each CDR3 is given with its conserved first and last residue. Fields, in order: clone size, D gene, J gene, V gene, CDR3 DNA, CDR3 protein. A D gene is named only where the DNA matches it firmly. Some rows mark clone size as missing; the rest say once, few, many or name a class of expanded clone.

NA NA TRBJ2-6 TRBV28 TGTGCCATCGTCCGAGGGGGCTCTGGGGCCAACGTCCTGACTTTC CAIVRGGSGANVLTF
few NA TRBJ1-1 TRBV5-1 TGCGCCAGCAGCAGGGGAACAGGAAATGCTGAAGCTTTCTTT CASSRGTGNAEAFF
once TRBD1 TRBJ2-7 TRBV19 TGTGCCAGTAGTATAACGGGACAGGGGTCCTACGAGCAGTACTTC CASSITGQGSYEQYF
NA TRBD1 TRBJ2-7 TRBV27 TGTGCCAGCAGCGACAGGGATCGCTTCTACGAGCAGTACTTC CASSDRDRFYEQYF
NA NA TRBJ1-1 TRBV19 TGTGCCAGTAGGATCGGCCAATCTTGGAGTGAAGCTTTCTTT CASRIGQSWSEAFF
NA NA TRBJ1-1 TRBV10-3 TGTGCCATCTCTATGGACACTGAAGCTTTCTTT CAISMDTEAFF
NA TRBD1 TRBJ1-6 TRBV28 TGTGCCAGCAGTTTGTGGGGACAGGGGGCTTCACCCCTCCACTTT CASSLWGQGASPLHF
NA NA TRBJ1-1 TRBV7-9 TGTGCCAGCAGCCCTGTGGGAGGCACTGAAGCTTTCTTT CASSPVGGTEAFF
NA NA TRBJ1-2 TRBV4-1 TGCGCCAGCAGCCAAAGATATGGCAGGATAGCTAACTATGGCTACACCTTC CASSQRYGRIANYGYTF
NA NA TRBJ2-1 TRBV5-1 TGCGCCAGCAGCTTGAAGGGGTGGTACAATGAGCAGTTCTTC CASSLKGWYNEQFF
NA NA TRBJ2-1 TRBV7-2 TGTGCCAGCATCCAGAACAATGAGCAGTTCTTC CASIQNNEQFF
NA NA TRBJ2-5 TRBV5-1 TGCGCCAGCAGCCGGGTTGGGTCTCAAGAGACCCAGTACTTC CASSRVGSQETQYF
few TRBD1 TRBJ1-1 TRBV29-1 TGCAGCGTTGAAGTGTATGGATGGGGACAGGGGGGCACTGAAGCTTTCTTT CSVEVYGWGQGGTEAFF
few TRBD1 TRBJ2-7 TRBV29-1 TGCAGCGTTGAGGGACAGGGGGAAGACTACGAGCAGTACTTC CSVEGQGEDYEQYF
few NA TRBJ1-5 TRBV4-1 TGCGCCAGCAGCTCCCAGGGGCTAGGACAGCCCCAGCATTTT CASSSQGLGQPQHF
NA NA TRBJ2-1 TRBV4-2 TGTGCCAGCAGCCAAGGAGGGGACTGGAAGCTCAATGAGCAGTTCTTC CASSQGGDWKLNEQFF